Following are 26 T cell receptor beta chains from one sample sequenced in a study of blood T cell repertoires in COVID-19. The assay was immunoSEQ multiplex PCR, and TCRdb's table has in-frame clones only and misses some. The sample has about 130,000 clones; 75% to 90% are singletons. Sample: PBMCs or T cells enriched from blood (not recorded which). These receptors were taken from a woman in her fifties or sixties who had recovered from COVID-19.

The rearrangement links TRBV27 to TRBJ1-4, with TRBD1 matching 10 bases. Germline V gives CDR1 MNHEY, CDR2 SMNVEV (reference sequence). Trimming at V came to 3 bases and at J to 8 bases, leaving 6 bases not matched to a gene. The CDR3 loop spans 15 amino acids. In DNA form, the CDR3 reads TGTGCCAGCAGTTTTTGGACAGGGGGTCGGGAAAAACTGTTTTTT. Translating gives CASSFWTGGREKLFF.

This clone was seen a few times. The chain has TRBV5-6 and TRBJ1-1; 7 bases align to TRBD1. The CDR3 is 14 residues long. Germline V lookup: CDR1 SGHDT, CDR2 YYEEEE. Trimming took 7 bases from V and 0 from J; bases not matched to a gene: 6. The CDR3 protein is CASGTGQVNTEAFF. In DNA, the CDR3 is TGTGCCAGCGGAACCGGACAGGTGAACACTGAAGCTTTCTTT.

A few counts support this clone. J is TRBJ1-5 and V is TRBV15; D remains unclear. With 0 bases removed from V and 6 bases from J, the gap between germline ends came to 6 bases. The CDR3 length is 13 residues. The germline V gene encodes CDR1 LNHNV and CDR2 YYDKDF (reference sequence). CDR3: CATSRERRQPQHF. The CDR3 DNA reads TGTGCCACCAGCAGAGAGAGGCGTCAGCCCCAGCATTTT.

This clone was seen just once. The chain carries TRBV5-1 and TRBJ2-7; D perhaps matches TRBD1 (6 bases). CDR1 and CDR2 from the germline V gene are SGHRS and YFSETQ. With 0 bases removed from V and 4 bases from J, the gap between germline ends came to 17 bases. The CDR3 runs 16 residues. The CDR3 here is CASSLAVTGNDYEQYF. In DNA, the CDR3 is TGCGCCAGCAGCTTGGCAGTGACAGGTAACGATTACGAGCAGTACTTC.

The gene calls are TRBV5-6 and TRBJ1-3; TRBD1 matches 10 bases. Germline CDR1 SGHDT, CDR2 YYEEEE. The CDR3 covers 17 residues. Unmatched junction bases numbered 7, after V lost 4 bases and J lost 0 bases. As DNA, the CDR3 is TGTGCCAGCAGCCGGGACAGGGGTTTGGGCTCTGGAAACACCATATATTTT. Its translation is CASSRDRGLGSGNTIYF.

In DNA form, the CDR3 reads TGTGCCAGCGGTAGAGGGGGTGGCTACACCTTC. Translating it yields CASGRGGGYTF. V gene TRBV6-5 combines with J gene TRBJ1-2, with D possibly TRBD1 on 6 matching bases. Trimming stripped 8 bases from V and 7 bases from J, with 11 bases between. CDR3 length: 11 residues. Germline V gene data show CDR1 as MNHEY and CDR2 as SVGAGI.

This clone appeared once. V is TRBV18 and J is TRBJ1-6, with 10 bases aligning to TRBD1. The length of the CDR3 is 17 residues. The J segment lost 7 bases and the V segment lost 3 bases, leaving 9 bases of the junction unmatched. Per germline, CDR1 KGHSH and CDR2 LQKENI. CDR3 in amino acids: CASSPTVRDRGNSPLHF. The CDR3 coding sequence is TGTGCCAGCTCACCCACGGTCCGGGACAGGGGAAATTCACCCCTCCACTTT.

This chain joins TRBV18 and TRBJ1-2, with a weak D call TRBD1 (5 bases). The ends were cut back, 5 bases at V and 7 bases at J, with 14 bases in the middle. Per germline, CDR1 KGHSH and CDR2 LQKENI. The CDR3 spans 13 residues. CDR3 in DNA: TGTGCCAGCTCAGCAGACAGTGTTGGTGGCTACACCTTC. Its translation is CASSADSVGGYTF.

The chain has TRBV6-2 or TRBV6-3 and TRBJ1-2; the D is unclear. Germline values: CDR1 MNHEY, CDR2 SVGEGT. The CDR3 totals 18 residues. Trimming shortened V by 0 bases and J by 4 bases, and 21 bases separated the two germline ends. In DNA, the CDR3 is TGTGCCAGCAGTTACTCGATACCCCTCCTCGAGACGGGCTATGGCTACACCTTC. Its protein is CASSYSIPLLETGYGYTF.

This chain links TRBV6-5 with TRBJ1-5; 9 bases agree with TRBD1. V lost 6 bases to trimming and J lost 2 bases; unmatched junction nucleotides: 5. Germline CDR1 MNHEY, CDR2 SVGAGI. This CDR3 is 15 amino acids long. This chain's CDR3 is CASRDTGGGNQPQHF. The CDR3 DNA follows: TGTGCCAGCAGAGACACAGGGGGCGGCAATCAGCCCCAGCATTTT.

The V gene is TRBV13, the J gene TRBJ2-3; 9 nucleotides agree with TRBD1. This CDR3 is 15 amino acids long. Germline CDR1 and CDR2: PRHDT and FYEKMQ (reference sequence). V lost 4 bases and J lost 6; bases outside the gene matches: 8. The chain's CDR3 is CASSSGGQGTDTQYF. CDR3 coding DNA: TGTGCCAGCAGCTCGGGGGGACAGGGTACGGATACGCAGTATTTT.

The DNA for the CDR3 is TGTGCCAGCAGTTACGATTGGACACGGGCTGCCGAGCAGTACTTC. It encodes CASSYDWTRAAEQYF. This sequence joins TRBV6-5 and TRBJ2-7, with D tentatively TRBD1 (5 bases). V lost 2 bases and J lost 6, with 17 bases in between. Germline CDR1 is MNHEY and CDR2 is SVGAGI. The CDR3 spans 15 residues.

CDR3 amino acids: CASSFRQGAGGYTF. The DNA of the CDR3 is TGTGCCAGCAGTTTCCGACAGGGGGCAGGTGGCTACACCTTC. V and J are TRBV6-2 or TRBV6-3 and TRBJ1-2; 10 bases map to TRBD1. With V trimmed by 4 bases and J by 7 bases, 6 bases remained unmatched. Germline V lookup: CDR1 MNHEY, CDR2 SVGEGT. This CDR3 comprises 14 residues.

The rearrangement joins TRBV27 to TRBJ1-2; 7 positions match TRBD1. Trimming removed 5 bases from V and 4 bases from J; junction bases left unmatched: 1. CDR3 length: 12 residues. Germline values: CDR1 MNHEY, CDR2 SMNVEV (reference sequence). The CDR3 nucleotides read TGTGCCAGCAGTCGGGACAGCTATGGCTACACCTTC. Translated: CASSRDSYGYTF.

This sequence joins TRBV27 and TRBJ2-1; D is unclear. V lost 0 bases to trimming and J lost 2 bases, with 5 bases between them. CDR3 length: 14 residues. Per the germline V gene, CDR1 is MNHEY and CDR2 is SMNVEV (reference sequence). The CDR3 region is CASSLSRAYNEQFF. Written as DNA, the CDR3 is TGTGCCAGCAGTTTATCCCGCGCCTACAATGAGCAGTTCTTC.

This chain uses TRBV18 with TRBJ2-7; 8 positions match TRBD1. There are 14 residues in the CDR3. CDR1 is KGHSH and CDR2 is LQKENI in the germline V gene. V lost 2 bases and J lost 4; bases outside the gene matches: 4. Here the CDR3 reads CASSPKDREYEQYF. CDR3 coding DNA: TGTGCCAGCTCACCAAAGGACAGGGAATACGAGCAGTACTTC.

The CDR3 protein is CANFATNTGELFF. The DNA for the CDR3 is TGTGCCAACTTTGCTACTAACACCGGGGAGCTGTTTTTT. This sequence joins TRBV7-2 and TRBJ2-2, with D unresolved. Germline V gene data show CDR1 as SGHTA and CDR2 as FQGNSA. CDR3 length: 13 residues. V was cut by 10 bases and J by 2 bases, with 11 bases left in between.

V and J are TRBV5-8 and TRBJ1-6, with a weak D call TRBD1 (5 bases). The V and J ends lost 9 bases and 7 bases respectively, with 17 bases between them. The CDR3 sequence is 14 residues long. CDR1 is SGHTS, CDR2 YDEGEE, per germline. CDR3 coding DNA: TGTGCCACCCGTCCAGGGCCGGCCAATTCACCCCTCCACTTT. Protein product: CATRPGPANSPLHF.

The chain uses TRBV24-1 and TRBJ2-3, with a tentative D call TRBD1 (6 bases). Trimming shortened V by 5 bases and J by 4 bases, and 15 bases separated the two germline ends. Germline CDR1 is KGHDR and CDR2 is SFDVKD. The CDR3 runs 15 residues. The CDR3 region has the DNA TGTGCCACCAGTGGATCAGGGGTTTCATCAGATACGCAGTATTTT. It translates to CATSGSGVSSDTQYF.

This clone appeared a few times. V and J are TRBV5-1 and TRBJ2-2, with 9 positions matching TRBD1. The CDR3 extends over 16 amino acids. Germline CDR1 reads SGHRS; CDR2 reads YFSETQ. V was pared by 1 base and J by 3 bases, with 4 bases of the junction left unmatched. The CDR3 region is CASSLNRGLYTGELFF. DNA for the CDR3: TGCGCCAGCAGCTTGAACAGGGGGCTTTACACCGGGGAGCTGTTTTTT.

The CDR3 sequence is CASRFWLGQDNEQFF. CDR3 DNA: TGTGCCAGCAGGTTCTGGCTCGGACAGGACAATGAGCAGTTCTTC. This chain uses TRBV28 with TRBJ2-1, with 7 positions matching TRBD1. V gave up 6 bases and J gave up 5 bases; unmatched junction bases: 10. Germline CDR1 and CDR2: MDHEN and SYDVKM. The CDR3 totals 15 residues.

This chain links TRBV3-1 (or the pseudogene TRBV3-2) with TRBJ2-4; 8 bases are a match to TRBD2. The germline CDR1 and CDR2 sequences are LGHDT and YNNKEL (reference sequence). V trimming: 2 bases; J trimming: 4 bases; junction bases outside the gene matches: 4. There are 15 residues in the CDR3. This CDR3 reads CASSQNGGGKNIQYF. The CDR3 DNA follows: TGTGCCAGCAGCCAAAATGGCGGGGGGAAAAACATTCAGTACTTC.

The genes are TRBV10-1 and TRBJ1-4; D not resolved. Germline CDR1 WNHNN, CDR2 SYGVQD (reference sequence). This CDR3 has 14 amino acids. The germline V and J ends were trimmed by 9 bases and 5 bases, with 16 bases remaining between them. The CDR3 here is CASGTAGRNEKLFF. CDR3 DNA: TGCGCCAGTGGTACCGCAGGAAGAAATGAAAAACTGTTTTTT.

The chain carries TRBV6-1 and TRBJ1-1, with D possibly TRBD1 on 5 matching bases. This CDR3 region has 15 residues. Looked up from germline, CDR1 is MNHNS and CDR2 is SASEGT. Trimming pared 3 bases from V and 4 bases from J, leaving 15 bases between. CDR3 sequence: CASSDGGGLGTEAFF. The CDR3 bases are TGTGCCAGCAGTGATGGGGGAGGTTTGGGCACTGAAGCTTTCTTT.

The genes are TRBV11-2 and TRBJ1-4; TRBD1 matches at 7 bases. Unmatched junction bases numbered 9, after V lost 5 bases and J lost 0 bases. Germline assignment: CDR1 SGHAT and CDR2 FQNNGV. This CDR3 is built from 17 residues. The CDR3, as DNA: TGTGCCAGCAGCCGAAGGGGGCAAGGAGCAACTAATGAAAAACTGTTTTTT. Its protein product is CASSRRGQGATNEKLFF.

Points on this clone: The identical CDR3 is also encoded by other nucleotide sequences in the sample. J is TRBJ2-7 and V is TRBV19; possible D gene TRBD2, 6 bases. The CDR3 covers 14 residues. The V end was cut by 6 bases, the J end by 2 bases, with 14 bases between. Per the germline V gene, CDR1 is LNHDA and CDR2 is SQIVND (reference sequence). The CDR3 protein is CASSAGQGPYEQYF. The CDR3 region has the DNA TGTGCCAGTAGCGCGGGGCAGGGTCCCTACGAGCAGTACTTC.